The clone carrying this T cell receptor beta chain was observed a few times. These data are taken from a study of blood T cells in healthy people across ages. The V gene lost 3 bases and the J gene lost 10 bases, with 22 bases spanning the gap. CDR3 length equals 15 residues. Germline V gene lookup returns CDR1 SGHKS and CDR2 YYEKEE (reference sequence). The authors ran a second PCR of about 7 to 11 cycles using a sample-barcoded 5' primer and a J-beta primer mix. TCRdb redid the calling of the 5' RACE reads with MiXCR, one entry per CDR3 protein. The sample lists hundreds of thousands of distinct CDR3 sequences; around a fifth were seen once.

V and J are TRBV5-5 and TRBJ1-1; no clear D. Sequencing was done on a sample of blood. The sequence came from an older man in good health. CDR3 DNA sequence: TGTGCCAGCAGCTCCCCTACCCGGGAGGCAAAGAGAGCTTTCTTT. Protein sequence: CASSSPTREAKRAFF.